The TCR beta chain under discussion was sequenced for a study of T cells in tumors after PD-1 blockade. Study in general: Treatment was either pembrolizumab 200 mg every 3 weeks or cemiplimab 350 mg every 2 weeks. A subset received ongoing vismodegib 150 mg daily alongside anti-PD-1 therapy. Study-level points and caveats: Some novel exhausted tumor clones appeared in pre-treatment blood, suggesting peripheral recruitment.

Using immunoSEQ multiplex PCR, the repertoire was profiled, and TCRdb retains in-frame clones only, with some absent. The repertoire includes 23,000 or so clones, nearly 85% of them detected once, and 9.5% to 15% sits in the top ten. The CDR3 is 15 amino acids. Trimming pared 7 bases from V and 1 base from J, leaving 14 bases between. Germline V gene data show CDR1 as MNHEY and CDR2 as SVGAGI. Input was about 600 ng to 6,004 ng of genomic DNA from tumor or blood. About this clone itself: What it binds is unknown.

The rearrangement links TRBV6-5 to TRBJ1-5; D possibly corresponds to TRBD1 (5 bases). This clonotype originated in a human donor with basal cell carcinoma. Here the sequenced sample was PBMCs, taken after anti-PD-1 treatment. Here the CDR3 reads CASTGGGSSNQPQHF. The DNA for the CDR3 is TGTGCCAGCACCGGGGGAGGGTCGAGCAATCAGCCCCAGCATTTT.